In this sample, the clone carrying this T cell receptor beta chain turned up a few times. This sample was included in a study of radiotherapy plus CTLA-4 blockade in lung cancer. Trimming pared 5 bases from V and 10 bases from J, leaving 12 bases between. This CDR3 is built from 12 residues. Germline lookup yields CDR1 LNHDA and CDR2 SQIVND (reference sequence). Repertoires were generated with immunoSEQ multiplex PCR, while TCRdb's copy carries only in-frame clones and drops some. The data contain some 62,000 clones, 60% to 85% of them singletons. This clonotype was obtained from a human donor with non-small cell lung cancer who had a complete response to radiotherapy plus ipilimumab. The chain is built from TRBV19 and TRBJ1-3; TRBD1 is a possible D gene (5 bases). Specimen: peripheral blood, collected from a patient treated with radiotherapy plus ipilimumab. In DNA form, the CDR3 reads TGTGCCAGTAGTCTACCGACAGAAACCATATATTTT. It encodes CASSLPTETIYF. The full variable domain, completed using reference TRBV19 and TRBJ1-3, is DGGITQSPKYLFRKEGQNVTLSCEQNLNHDAMYWYRQDPGQGLRLIYYSQIVNDFQKGDIAEGYSVSREKKESFPLTVTSAQKNPTAFYLCASSLPTETIYFGEGSWLTVV.